A selection of T cell receptor beta chains follows, all from one sample in a study of blood T cell repertoires in COVID-19. Sequenced by immunoSEQ multiplex PCR; TCRdb stores in-frame clones only, minus some. The repertoire holds 250,000 to 400,000 clones, with roughly 90% as singletons. Sequencing was performed on peripheral blood. The receptors derive from a young woman with COVID-19, enrolled during active disease. Both conserved end residues are part of each CDR3. The order of the fields is clone size, J gene, D gene, V gene, CDR3 DNA, CDR3 protein. The D gene is left open where the match is weak. Clone size is stated in some rows and not others, as once, few, many or a class when expanded.

>.|TRBJ2-1|.|TRBV7-7
TGTGCCAGCAGCTTAACGGCGGTGGGCAATGAGCAGTTCTTC
CASSLTAVGNEQFF
>.|TRBJ1-5|TRBD1|TRBV24-1
TGTGCCACCTTATTTGACAGGGGGCCTTCAGGTCCAGATACGCAGCATTTT
CATLFDRGPSGPDTQHF
>.|TRBJ1-1|.|TRBV7-2
TGTGCCAGCAGCTTACAGGGGCGGAACACTGAAGCTTTCTTT
CASSLQGRNTEAFF
>once|TRBJ1-2|TRBD1|TRBV7-9
TGTGCCAGCAGCCCAGGGACAGGGGGCGTCTATGGCTACACCTTC
CASSPGTGGVYGYTF
>.|TRBJ2-7|.|TRBV27
TGTGCCAGCAGCCGTTCAGTCTCCTACGAGCAGTACTTC
CASSRSVSYEQYF
>.|TRBJ2-1|TRBD2|TRBV3-1/TRBV3-2
TGTGCCAGCAGCCAGAGAGCGGGAGAGGGTGAGCAGTTCTTC
CASSQRAGEGEQFF
>.|TRBJ1-1|.|TRBV6-5
TGTGCCAGCAGTTACGAGCCTGACACTGAAGCTTTCTTT
CASSYEPDTEAFF
>.|TRBJ2-2|.|TRBV29-1
TGCAGCGTTGGAAAGGGGGACACCGGGGAGCTGTTTTTT
CSVGKGDTGELFF
>.|TRBJ1-1|TRBD1|TRBV6-5
TGTGCCAGCAGTAAGACAGGGGGGAACACTGAAGCTTTCTTT
CASSKTGGNTEAFF
>.|TRBJ1-3|.|TRBV6-1
TGTGCCAGCAGTGAGGGAGCACCTGGAAACACCATATATTTT
CASSEGAPGNTIYF
>.|TRBJ2-6|TRBD2|TRBV19
TGTGCCAGTAGTGTCATCTTAGGGAGGGTCTTTTGGGCCAACGTCCTGACTTTC
CASSVILGRVFWANVLTF
>.|TRBJ1-2|.|TRBV7-9
TGTGCCAGCAGCTTAGTGGGGAGTTATGGCTACACCTTC
CASSLVGSYGYTF
>.|TRBJ2-7|.|TRBV13
TGTGCCAGCAGCTTAAGGAGATTACTGACCTACGAGCAGTACTTC
CASSLRRLLTYEQYF
>.|TRBJ1-2|.|TRBV10-2
TGCGCCAGCATAGGGGCAGGCCCCATCTATGGCTACACCTTC
CASIGAGPIYGYTF
>.|TRBJ1-6|.|TRBV11-2
TGTGCCAGCAGCTTAACGCGATCGCAACGGAATTCACCCCTCCACTTT
CASSLTRSQRNSPLHF
>.|TRBJ2-1|.|TRBV20-1
TGCAGTGCTAGGCTAGCGAATGAGCAGTTCTTC
CSARLANEQFF
>.|TRBJ1-4|.|TRBV5-4
TGTGCCAGCAGCGTAGCCCCGACCTCAACTAATGAAAAACTGTTTTTT
CASSVAPTSTNEKLFF
>.|TRBJ2-2|TRBD2|TRBV30
TGTGCCTGGAGCCCACTAGCGGGAGTTGCCGGGGAGCTGTTTTTT
CAWSPLAGVAGELFF
>many|TRBJ1-1|TRBD1|TRBV7-2
TGTGCCAGCAGCTCCCGGACAGGGCGATTGAACACTGAAGCTTTCTTT
CASSSRTGRLNTEAFF
>.|TRBJ2-7|TRBD2|TRBV28
TGTGCCAGCAGTTTAAGCCGGCGGGGGTCCTACGAGCAGTACTTC
CASSLSRRGSYEQYF
>.|TRBJ1-1|.|TRBV5-4
TGTGCCAGCAGTTCAGAGGGTAAAACCACTGAAGCTTTCTTT
CASSSEGKTTEAFF
>.|TRBJ2-7|TRBD1|TRBV13
TGTGCCAGCAGCCCCTGGACAGGTAGGGACGAGCAGTACTTC
CASSPWTGRDEQYF